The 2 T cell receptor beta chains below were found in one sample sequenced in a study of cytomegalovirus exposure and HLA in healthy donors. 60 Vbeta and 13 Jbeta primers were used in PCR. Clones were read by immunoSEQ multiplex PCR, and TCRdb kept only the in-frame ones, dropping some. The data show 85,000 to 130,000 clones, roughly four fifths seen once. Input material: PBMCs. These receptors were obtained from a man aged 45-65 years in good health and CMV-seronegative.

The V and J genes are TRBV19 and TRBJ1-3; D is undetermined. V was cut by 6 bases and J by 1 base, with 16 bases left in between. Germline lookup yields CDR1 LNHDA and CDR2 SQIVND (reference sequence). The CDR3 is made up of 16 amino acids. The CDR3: CASSDYRVPSGNTIYF. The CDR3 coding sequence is TGTGCCAGTAGCGACTACAGAGTTCCATCTGGAAACACCATATATTTT. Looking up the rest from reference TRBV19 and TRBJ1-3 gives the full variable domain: DGGITQSPKYLFRKEGQNVTLSCEQNLNHDAMYWYRQDPGQGLRLIYYSQIVNDFQKGDIAEGYSVSREKKESFPLTVTSAQKNPTAFYLCASSDYRVPSGNTIYFGEGSWLTVV.

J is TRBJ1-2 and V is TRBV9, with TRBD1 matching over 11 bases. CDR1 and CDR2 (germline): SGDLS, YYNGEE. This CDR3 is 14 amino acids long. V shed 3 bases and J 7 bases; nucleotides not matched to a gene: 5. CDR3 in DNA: TGTGCCAGCAGCGCCGGACAGGGGGCGTTTGGCTACACCTTC. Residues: CASSAGQGAFGYTF.